A single T cell receptor beta chain is shown here with its context. The data derive from a study of T cells in tuberculosis. Looking at the study overall: A South African cohort included IGRA-negative adolescents, latently infected IGRA-positive adolescents and adults with active tuberculosis.

This CDR3 comprises 13 residues. Germline-derived CDR1 and CDR2 are MDHEN and SYDVKM. V was shortened by 8 bases and J by 6 bases, with 16 bases between the two germline ends. Repertoires were generated with immunoSEQ multiplex PCR, while TCRdb's copy carries only in-frame clones and drops some. The table has about 33,000 clones, 92% seen once. The sequenced sample consisted of PBMCs. This clonotype was sampled from a donor aged 5 to 30 with latent tuberculosis or without tuberculosis infection. Some clones in this sample may be carry-over from other donors' samples. V usage is TRBV28 and J usage is TRBJ1-2, with D possibly matching TRBD1 (5 bases). CDR3 in amino acids: CASSVRGADGYTF. In DNA, the CDR3 is TGTGCCAGCTCGGTCCGCGGGGCGGATGGCTACACCTTC.